The clone carrying this TCR beta chain was detected many times. Its antigen remains unidentified. This specimen comes from a study of breast tumors, draining lymph nodes, adjacent tissues. Notes on the study in general: Tumors had less TCR diversity than lymph nodes, more than nontumor tissue.

Germline trimming cut 3 bases from V and 0 bases from J; bases unmatched to any gene: 1. This CDR3 has 15 residues. Per germline, CDR1 SGHTA and CDR2 FQGNSA. TCRdb reprocessed the multiplex PCR reads via MiXCR and lists one record per CDR3 protein. The profile shows around 50,000 distinct CDR3 sequences, 20% to 25% of them singletons. The specimen was breast tumor tissue. The chain employs TRBV7-2 and TRBJ2-7, with 11 nucleotides matching TRBD2. This clonotype was obtained from a female donor with breast cancer. Some clones in this sample may be carry-over from other donors' samples. The CDR3 DNA reads TGTGCCAGCAGCTTGGGACTAGCGGTCTCCTACGAGCAGTACTTC. Its translation is CASSLGLAVSYEQYF.